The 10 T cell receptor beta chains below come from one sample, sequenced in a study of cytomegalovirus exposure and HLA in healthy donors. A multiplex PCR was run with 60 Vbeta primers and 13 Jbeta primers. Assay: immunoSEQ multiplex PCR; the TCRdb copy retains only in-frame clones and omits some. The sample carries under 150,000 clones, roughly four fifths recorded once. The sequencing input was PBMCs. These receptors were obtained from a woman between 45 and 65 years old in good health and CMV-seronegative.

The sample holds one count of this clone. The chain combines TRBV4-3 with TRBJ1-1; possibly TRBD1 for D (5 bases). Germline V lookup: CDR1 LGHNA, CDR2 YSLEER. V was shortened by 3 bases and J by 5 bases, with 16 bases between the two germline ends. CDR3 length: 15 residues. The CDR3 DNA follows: TGCGCCAGCAGCCATTTAGGGGTGGGGAAAACTGAAGCTTTCTTT. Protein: CASSHLGVGKTEAFF.

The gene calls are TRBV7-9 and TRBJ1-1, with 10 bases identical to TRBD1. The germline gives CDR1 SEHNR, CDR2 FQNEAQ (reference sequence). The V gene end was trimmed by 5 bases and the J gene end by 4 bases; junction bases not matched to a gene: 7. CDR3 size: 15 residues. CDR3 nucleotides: TGTGCCAGCAGCGGGGACAGGGGATCAATCACTGAAGCTTTCTTT. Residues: CASSGDRGSITEAFF.

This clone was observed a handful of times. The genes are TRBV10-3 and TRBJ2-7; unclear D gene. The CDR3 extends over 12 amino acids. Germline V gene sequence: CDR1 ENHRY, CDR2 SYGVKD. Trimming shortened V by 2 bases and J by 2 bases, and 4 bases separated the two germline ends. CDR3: CAISEEAYEQYF. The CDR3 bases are TGTGCCATCAGTGAGGAGGCCTACGAGCAGTACTTC.

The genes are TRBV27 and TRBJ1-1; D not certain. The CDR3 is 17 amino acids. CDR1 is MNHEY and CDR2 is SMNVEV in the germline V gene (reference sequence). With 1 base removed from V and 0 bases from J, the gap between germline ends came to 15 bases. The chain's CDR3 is CASSLFSRTEMNTEAFF. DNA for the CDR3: TGTGCCAGCAGTTTATTCTCGAGGACTGAGATGAACACTGAAGCTTTCTTT.

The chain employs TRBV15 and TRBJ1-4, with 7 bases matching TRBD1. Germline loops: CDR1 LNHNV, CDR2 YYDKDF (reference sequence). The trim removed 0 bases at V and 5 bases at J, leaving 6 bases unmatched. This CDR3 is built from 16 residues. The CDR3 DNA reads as TGTGCCACCAGCAGAGACGCGACAGGGTTCAATGAAAAACTGTTTTTT. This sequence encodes CATSRDATGFNEKLFF. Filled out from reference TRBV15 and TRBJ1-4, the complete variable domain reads DAMVIQNPRYQVTQFGKPVTLSCSQTLNHNVMYWYQQKSSQAPKLLFHYYDKDFNNEADTPDNFQSRRPNTSFCFLDIRSPGLGDTAMYLCATSRDATGFNEKLFFGSGTQLSVL.

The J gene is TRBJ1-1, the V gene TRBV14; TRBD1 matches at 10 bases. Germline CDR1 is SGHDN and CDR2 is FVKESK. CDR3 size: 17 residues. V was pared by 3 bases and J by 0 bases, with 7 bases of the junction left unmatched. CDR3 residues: CASSQHPGQGLNTEAFF. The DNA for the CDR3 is TGTGCCAGCAGCCAGCACCCGGGACAGGGGTTGAACACTGAAGCTTTCTTT.

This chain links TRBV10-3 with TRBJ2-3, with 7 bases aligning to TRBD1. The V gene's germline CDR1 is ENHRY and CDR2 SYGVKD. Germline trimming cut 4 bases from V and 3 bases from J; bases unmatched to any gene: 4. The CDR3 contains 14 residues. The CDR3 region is CAISGGTDTDTQYF. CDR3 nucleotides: TGTGCCATCAGTGGGGGGACAGATACAGATACGCAGTATTTT.

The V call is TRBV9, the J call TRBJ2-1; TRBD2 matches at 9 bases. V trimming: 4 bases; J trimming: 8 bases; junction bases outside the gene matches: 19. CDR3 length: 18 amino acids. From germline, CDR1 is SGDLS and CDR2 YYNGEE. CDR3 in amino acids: CASSFGSLSGGLGDEQFF. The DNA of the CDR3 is TGTGCCAGCAGCTTCGGTTCCCTTAGCGGGGGCCTAGGGGATGAGCAGTTCTTC. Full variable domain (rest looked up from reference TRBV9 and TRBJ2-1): DSGVTQTPKHLITATGQRVTLRCSPRSGDLSVYWYQQSLDQGLQFLIQYYNGEERAKGNILERFSAQQFPDLHSELNLSSLELGDSALYFCASSFGSLSGGLGDEQFFGPGTRLTVL.

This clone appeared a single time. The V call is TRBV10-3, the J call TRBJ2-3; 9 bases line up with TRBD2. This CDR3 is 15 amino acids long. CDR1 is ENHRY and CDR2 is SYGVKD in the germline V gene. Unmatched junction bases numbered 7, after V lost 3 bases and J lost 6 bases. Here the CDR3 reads CAISDLSGGKDTQYF. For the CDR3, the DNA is TGTGCCATCAGTGACTTGAGCGGGGGGAAGGATACGCAGTATTTT.

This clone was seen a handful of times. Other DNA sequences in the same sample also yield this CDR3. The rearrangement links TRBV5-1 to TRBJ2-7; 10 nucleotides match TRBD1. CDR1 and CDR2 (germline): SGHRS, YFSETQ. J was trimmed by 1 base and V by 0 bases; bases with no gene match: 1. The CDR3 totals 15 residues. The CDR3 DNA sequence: TGCGCCAGCAGCTTGGTGGGACAGGGGTCCTACGAGCAGTACTTC. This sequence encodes CASSLVGQGSYEQYF.